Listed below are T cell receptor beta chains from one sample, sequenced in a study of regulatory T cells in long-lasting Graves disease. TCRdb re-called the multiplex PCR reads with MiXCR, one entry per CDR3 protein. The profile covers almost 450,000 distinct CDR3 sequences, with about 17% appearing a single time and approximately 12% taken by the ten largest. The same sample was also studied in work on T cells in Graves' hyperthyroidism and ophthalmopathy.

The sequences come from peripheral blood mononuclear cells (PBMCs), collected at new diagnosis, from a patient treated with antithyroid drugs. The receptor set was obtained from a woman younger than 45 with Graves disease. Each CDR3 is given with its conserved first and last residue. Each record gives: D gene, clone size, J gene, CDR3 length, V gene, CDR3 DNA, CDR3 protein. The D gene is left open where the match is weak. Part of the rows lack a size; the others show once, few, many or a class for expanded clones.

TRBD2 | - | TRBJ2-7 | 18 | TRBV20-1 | TGCAGTGCTAGAGCGGGACTAGCGGGTGTAAGACGGTCCTACGAGCAGTACTTC | CSARAGLAGVRRSYEQYF
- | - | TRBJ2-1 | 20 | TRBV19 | TGTGCCAGTAACCGGACCGTTCATCCCGGGGCTACTAGCTCCTACAATGAGCAGTTCTTC | CASNRTVHPGATSSYNEQFF
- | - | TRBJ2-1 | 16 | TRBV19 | TGTGCCAGTAGTATAGTGGGCGAAAGCTCCTACAATGAGCAGTTCTTC | CASSIVGESSYNEQFF
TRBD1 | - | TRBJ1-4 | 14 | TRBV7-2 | TGTGCCAGCAGTCGGGACAGGGCACCTGAAAAACTGTTTTTT | CASSRDRAPEKLFF
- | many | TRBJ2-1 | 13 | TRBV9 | TGTGCCAGCAGCGTGGGGGGAGTGAATGAGCAGTTCTTC | CASSVGGVNEQFF
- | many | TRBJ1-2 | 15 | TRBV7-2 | TGTGCCAGCAGCCACTACGTACAGGGACGCTATGGCTACACCTTC | CASSHYVQGRYGYTF
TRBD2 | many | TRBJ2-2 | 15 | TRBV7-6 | TGTGCCAGCAGGGGGCTAGCGGGAGCCACCGGGGAGCTGTTTTTT | CASRGLAGATGELFF
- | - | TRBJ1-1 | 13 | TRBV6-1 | TGTGCCAGCCGGAGGAGCCCGAACACTGAAGCTTTCTTT | CASRRSPNTEAFF
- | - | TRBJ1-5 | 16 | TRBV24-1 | TGTGCCACCAGTGATCCTAATTACCGAGAGGGTCAGCCCCAGCATTTT | CATSDPNYREGQPQHF
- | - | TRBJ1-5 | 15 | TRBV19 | TGTGCCAGTAGTATCCCAAGACGGTCCAATCTAGCCCAGCATTTT | CASSIPRRSNLAQHF
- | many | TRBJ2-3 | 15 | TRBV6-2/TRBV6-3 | TGTGCCAGCAGCTACCGGGACGGAGCCACAGATACGCAGTATTTT | CASSYRDGATDTQYF
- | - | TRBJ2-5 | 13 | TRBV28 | TGTGCCAGCACCACCCAGGGGGGAGAGACCCAGTACTTC | CASTTQGGETQYF
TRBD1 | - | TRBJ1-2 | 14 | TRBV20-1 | TGCAGTGCTACTATAGACAGGGCGGACTATGGCTACACCTTC | CSATIDRADYGYTF
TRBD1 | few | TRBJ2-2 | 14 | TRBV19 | TGTGCCAGTAGAGGGGGCGCGGGCACCGGGGAGCTGTTTTTT | CASRGGAGTGELFF
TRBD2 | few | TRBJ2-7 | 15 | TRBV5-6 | TGTGCCAGCAGCCGGGAGGGAGGGAGTTCCTACGAGCAGTACTTC | CASSREGGSSYEQYF
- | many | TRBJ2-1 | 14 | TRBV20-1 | TGCAGTGCTGGGCTGGGGGGTTTTGGAAATGAGCAGTTCTTC | CSAGLGGFGNEQFF
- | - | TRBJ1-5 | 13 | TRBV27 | TGTGCCAGCAGTTTCGCGGTCACGGAGCCCCAGCATTTT | CASSFAVTEPQHF
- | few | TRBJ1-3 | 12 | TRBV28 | TGTGCCAGCAGCCCCTACAGGGACACCATATATTTT | CASSPYRDTIYF
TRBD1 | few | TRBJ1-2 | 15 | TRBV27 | TGTGCCAGCAGAACGCATAGGGACAGGGAGTATGGCTACACCTTC | CASRTHRDREYGYTF
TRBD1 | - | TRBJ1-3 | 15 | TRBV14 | TGTGCCACACCGACAGGGCTGATCTCTGGAAACACCATATATTTT | CATPTGLISGNTIYF
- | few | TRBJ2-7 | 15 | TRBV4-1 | TGCGCCAGCAGCCTTGACAGCGAGGGAGTGTACGAGCAGTACTTC | CASSLDSEGVYEQYF
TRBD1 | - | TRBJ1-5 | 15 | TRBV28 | TGTACCAGCAGTTCCGTCACAGGGGGGAATCAGCCCCAGCATTTT | CTSSSVTGGNQPQHF
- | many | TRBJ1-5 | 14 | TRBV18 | TGTGCCAGCTCACCGGACCGTTACAATCAGCCCCAGCATTTT | CASSPDRYNQPQHF
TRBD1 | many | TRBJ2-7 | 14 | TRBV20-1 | TGCAGTGCTAGATCGGGACAGGACATCTTCGAGCAGTACTTC | CSARSGQDIFEQYF
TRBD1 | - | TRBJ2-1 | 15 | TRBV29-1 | TGCAGCGTTGATTTAGGGGGCGCCCCCTACAATGAGCAGTTCTTC | CSVDLGGAPYNEQFF
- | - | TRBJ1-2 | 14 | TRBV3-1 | TGTGCCAGCAGCCCCTCTAGGGGCTCCTATGGCTACACCTTC | CASSPSRGSYGYTF
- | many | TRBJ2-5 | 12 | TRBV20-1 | TGCAGTGCCCTGGGCGGGATAGAGACCCAGTACTTC | CSALGGIETQYF
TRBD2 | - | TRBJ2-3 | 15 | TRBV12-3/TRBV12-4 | TGTGCCAGCACCCTGACTAGCGGATACACAGATACGCAGTATTTT | CASTLTSGYTDTQYF
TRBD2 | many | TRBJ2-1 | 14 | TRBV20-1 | TGCAGTGGGGGGACTAGCGGGATGTGGAATGAGCAGTTCTTC | CSGGTSGMWNEQFF
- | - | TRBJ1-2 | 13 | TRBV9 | TGTGCCAGCAGCTTGGGGGGAAACTATGGCTACGCCTTC | CASSLGGNYGYAF
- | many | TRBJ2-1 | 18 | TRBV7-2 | TGTGCCAGCAGCCCACGTCCCCCACTAGCTGGATTCTTGAATGAGCAGTTCTTC | CASSPRPPLAGFLNEQFF
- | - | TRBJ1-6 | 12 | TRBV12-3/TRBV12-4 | TGTGCCAGCAGTAATGGAAATTCACCCCTCCACTTT | CASSNGNSPLHF
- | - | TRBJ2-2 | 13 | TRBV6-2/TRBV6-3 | TGTGCCAGCAGTGAACAGTCCACCGGGGAGCTGTTTTTT | CASSEQSTGELFF
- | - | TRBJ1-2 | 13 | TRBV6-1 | TGTGCCAGCAAACGGCGGAAGCTCTATGGCTACACCTTC | CASKRRKLYGYTF
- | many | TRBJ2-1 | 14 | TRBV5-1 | TGCGCCAGCACTGGGGCCCAGGGGCGGAATGAGCAGTTCTTC | CASTGAQGRNEQFF
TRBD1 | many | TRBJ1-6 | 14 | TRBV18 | TGTGCCAGCTCACCACGGGACAGGAGTGAGTCCCTCCACTTT | CASSPRDRSESLHF
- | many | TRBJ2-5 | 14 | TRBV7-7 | TGTGCTAGCAGCTTTAGGAGTTGGGAGGAGACCCAGTACTTC | CASSFRSWEETQYF